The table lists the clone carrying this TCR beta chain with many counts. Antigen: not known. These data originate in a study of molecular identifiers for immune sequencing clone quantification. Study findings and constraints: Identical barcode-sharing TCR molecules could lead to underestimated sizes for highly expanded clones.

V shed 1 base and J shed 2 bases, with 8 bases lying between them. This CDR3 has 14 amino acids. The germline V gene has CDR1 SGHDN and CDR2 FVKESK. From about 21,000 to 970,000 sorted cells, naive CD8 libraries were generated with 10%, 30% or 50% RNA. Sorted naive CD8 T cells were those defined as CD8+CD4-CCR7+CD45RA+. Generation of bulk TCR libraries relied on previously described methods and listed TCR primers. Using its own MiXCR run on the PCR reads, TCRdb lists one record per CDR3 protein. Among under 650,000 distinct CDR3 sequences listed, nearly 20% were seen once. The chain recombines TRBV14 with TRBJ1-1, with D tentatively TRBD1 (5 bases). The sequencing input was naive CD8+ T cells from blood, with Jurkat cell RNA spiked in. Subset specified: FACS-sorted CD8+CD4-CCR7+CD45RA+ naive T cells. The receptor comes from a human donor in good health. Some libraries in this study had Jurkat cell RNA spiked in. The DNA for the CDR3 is TGTGCCAGCAGCCAAGTCAGGGCTAACACTGAAGCTTTCTTT. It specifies CASSQVRANTEAFF. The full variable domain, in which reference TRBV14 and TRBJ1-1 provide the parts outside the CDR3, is EAGVTQFPSHSVIEKGQTVTLRCDPISGHDNLYWYRRVMGKEIKFLLHFVKESKQDESGMPNNRFLAERTGGTYSTLKVQPAELEDSGVYFCASSQVRANTEAFFGQGTRLTVV.